This T cell receptor (beta chain) emerged from a study of blood T cell repertoires in COVID-19. The table came from immunoSEQ multiplex PCR; TCRdb's copy has only in-frame clones and leaves some out. The table has 130,000 to 150,000 clones, 80% to 90% seen once; the top ten hold around 11%. Looked up from germline, CDR1 is MDHEN and CDR2 is SYDVKM. J was trimmed by 10 bases and V by 6 bases; bases with no gene match: 8. The CDR3 totals 14 residues. Sequenced sample: PBMCs or T cells enriched from blood (not recorded which). This TCR derives from a man aged 55-75 years who had recovered from COVID-19. The chain links TRBV28 to TRBJ1-6; 8 nucleotides align to TRBD1. The CDR3 spells CASSRTGFESPLHF. The CDR3, as DNA: TGTGCCAGCAGCCGGACAGGGTTTGAGTCACCCCTCCACTTT.